A single sample is the source of the 27 T cell receptor beta chains below, sequenced in a study of vaccination effects on CD4 cells after COVID-19. Ahead of sequencing, the ViraFEST assay grew antigen-specific CD4+ T cells using viral peptide pools. After about 10 days in culture, the CD4+ T cells were isolated. Nucleocapsid antibody tests were negative, and the vaccine recipients had no prior SARS-CoV-2 infection. The table came from immunoSEQ multiplex PCR; TCRdb's copy has only in-frame clones and leaves some out. The profile shows 50,000 to 65,000 clones, more than 70% of them singletons. The antigens these receptors bind are not known. This specimen consisted of CD4+ T cells from PBMCs cultured with HCoV-OC43 spike peptides, obtained before COVID-19 vaccination. Subset meaning: HCoV-OC43 spike overlapping peptide pool stimulation. Every receptor here comes from a human donor who received a COVID-19 vaccine.

The table lists this clone with a count of one. The V gene is TRBV19, the J gene TRBJ1-1; perhaps TRBD1 as D (6 bases). CDR3 size: 16 residues. The germline gives CDR1 LNHDA, CDR2 SQIVND (reference sequence). Trimming shortened V by 5 bases and J by 1 base, and 17 bases separated the two germline ends. The CDR3 spells CASSALGGQPNTEAFF. The CDR3 DNA reads as TGTGCCAGTAGTGCCCTAGGAGGACAGCCGAACACTGAAGCTTTCTTT.

V usage is TRBV10-1 and J usage is TRBJ1-5, with 8 bases aligning to TRBD1. The V and J ends lost 8 bases and 6 bases, in that order; junction bases with no gene match: 3. From germline, CDR1 is WNHNN and CDR2 SYGVQD (reference sequence). CDR3 length: 12 amino acids. CDR3 sequence: CASGTGTQPQHF. The CDR3, as DNA: TGCGCCAGCGGGACAGGCACTCAGCCCCAGCATTTT.

V usage is TRBV24-1 and J usage is TRBJ2-6; D is ambiguous. This CDR3 spans 15 amino acids. Germline V gene data show CDR1 as KGHDR and CDR2 as SFDVKD. The V gene lost 5 bases and the J gene lost 0 bases, with 7 bases spanning the gap. The CDR3 DNA follows: TGTGCCACCAGTGGAAAAAACTCTGGGGCCAACGTCCTGACTTTC. Residues: CATSGKNSGANVLTF.

This rearrangement joins TRBV24-1 to TRBJ1-5, with D perhaps TRBD1 (5 bases). The V gene lost 4 bases and the J gene lost 6 bases, with 15 bases spanning the gap. Germline V CDR1 and CDR2: KGHDR, SFDVKD. The CDR3 length is 15 residues. Written as DNA, the CDR3 is TGTGCCACCAGTGAAGGGTCCTTTGGGGGTCAGCCCCAGCATTTT. Its protein is CATSEGSFGGQPQHF.

This rearrangement joins TRBV4-1 to TRBJ2-2, with TRBD1 identical over 8 bases. This CDR3 is built from 15 residues. The V and J ends lost 5 bases and 4 bases, in that order; junction bases with no gene match: 6. Germline CDR1 is MGHRA and CDR2 is YSYEKL. The CDR3 region has the DNA TGCGCCAGCAGCTTACCGGACAGGGCCACCGGGGAGCTGTTTTTT. It yields the protein CASSLPDRATGELFF.

The genes are TRBV24-1 and TRBJ2-1; D is perhaps TRBD1 or TRBD2 (7 bases each). The V end was cut by 4 bases, the J end by 4 bases, with 16 bases between. The germline V gene encodes CDR1 KGHDR and CDR2 SFDVKD. The CDR3 has 16 residues. The CDR3 DNA sequence: TGTGCCACCAGTGACCCAACCAGGGGGGGATACAATGAGCAGTTCTTC. It translates to CATSDPTRGGYNEQFF.

V gene TRBV12-3 or TRBV12-4 combines with J gene TRBJ1-1; maybe TRBD1 (6 bases). Trimming took off 6 bases at V and 11 bases at J, with 16 bases between the two ends. The CDR3 totals 12 residues. This CDR3 is CASSYQGTLAFF. In nucleotides, the CDR3 is TGTGCCAGCAGCTATCAGGGGACACTGGCTTTCTTT.

The J gene is TRBJ2-5, the V gene TRBV9, with a tentative D call TRBD2 (5 bases). Germline-derived CDR1 and CDR2 are SGDLS and YYNGEE. This CDR3 region has 13 residues. V was pared by 0 bases and J by 6 bases, with 9 bases between. CDR3 region: CASSVAGKKTQYF. CDR3 coding DNA: TGTGCCAGCAGCGTAGCCGGGAAGAAGACCCAGTACTTC.

The chain employs TRBV4-1 and TRBJ1-3; D remains ambiguous. The CDR3 is made up of 16 amino acids. V lost 0 bases, J lost 0 bases, and 9 bases lay in between. Germline V CDR1 and CDR2: MGHRA, YSYEKL. In DNA form, the CDR3 reads TGCGCCAGCAGCCAAGATGCGAGGTTCTCTGGAAACACCATATATTTT. It specifies CASSQDARFSGNTIYF.

V gene TRBV30 combines with J gene TRBJ1-2; no clear D gene. This CDR3 comprises 12 residues. The germline V gene has CDR1 GTSNPN and CDR2 SVGIG (reference sequence). V dropped 2 bases and J dropped 1 base, with 5 bases sitting between them. CDR3 protein: CAWSYVNYGYTF. CDR3 sequence (DNA): TGTGCCTGGAGTTATGTTAACTATGGCTACACCTTC.

This chain links TRBV5-1 with TRBJ2-5; 7 nucleotides match TRBD1. The CDR3 runs to 14 residues. The trim removed 8 bases at V and 2 bases at J, leaving 9 bases unmatched. Germline V lookup: CDR1 SGHRS, CDR2 YFSETQ. The CDR3: CASTGTANQETQYF. CDR3 coding DNA: TGCGCCAGTACCGGGACAGCGAATCAAGAGACCCAGTACTTC.

This sequence joins TRBV5-4 and TRBJ2-2; maybe TRBD1 (6 bases). The CDR3 has 14 amino acids. Trimming removed 4 bases at V and 5 bases at J, with 12 bases between. Germline CDR1 SGHNT, CDR2 YYREEE (reference sequence). The CDR3 coding sequence is TGTGCCAGCAGCCCTAGCAGGGGTACCGGGGAGCTGTTTTTT. Residues: CASSPSRGTGELFF.

This CDR3 reads CASSWAGNTGELFF. The CDR3 DNA follows: TGTGCCAGTAGTTGGGCAGGGAACACCGGGGAGCTGTTTTTT. The V and J genes are TRBV19 and TRBJ2-2; no firm D call. Deletions cut 5 bases from V and 1 base from J, with 8 bases between. Looked up from germline, CDR1 is LNHDA and CDR2 is SQIVND (reference sequence). CDR3 length equals 14 residues. Supplemented by reference TRBV19 and TRBJ2-2, the full variable domain reads DGGITQSPKYLFRKEGQNVTLSCEQNLNHDAMYWYRQDPGQGLRLIYYSQIVNDFQKGDIAEGYSVSREKKESFPLTVTSAQKNPTAFYLCASSWAGNTGELFFGEGSRLTVL.

The chain has TRBV6-5 and TRBJ2-2; D may be TRBD1 (6 bases). Trimming stripped 5 bases from V and 2 bases from J, with 9 bases between. Per the germline V gene, CDR1 is MNHEY and CDR2 is SVGAGI. The CDR3 runs 14 residues. CDR3 nucleotides: TGTGCCAGCAGTCAGGACAGAAACACCGGGGAGCTGTTTTTT. Translated: CASSQDRNTGELFF.

CDR3 protein: CASSLTTGSTDTQYF. The CDR3 bases are TGCGCCAGCAGCTTAACGACAGGGAGCACAGATACGCAGTATTTT. V is TRBV5-1 and J is TRBJ2-3; 7 nucleotides align to TRBD1. The CDR3 runs to 15 residues. The V segment lost 2 bases and the J segment 0 bases; nucleotides outside the gene matches: 3. CDR1 is SGHRS, CDR2 YFSETQ, per germline.

Only one count was recorded for this clone. The rearrangement uses TRBV5-1 and TRBJ2-5; 11 nucleotides agree with TRBD2. CDR1 is SGHRS and CDR2 is YFSETQ in the germline V gene. V shed 4 bases and J 4 bases; nucleotides not matched to a gene: 3. CDR3 length equals 14 residues. The CDR3 protein is CASSMTSGAETQYF. The CDR3 nucleotides are TGCGCCAGCAGCATGACTAGCGGGGCAGAGACCCAGTACTTC.

The chain employs TRBV7-3 and TRBJ2-1; 7 nucleotides match TRBD2. The V gene's germline CDR1 is SGHTA and CDR2 FQGTGA. There are 15 residues in the CDR3. The junction had 10 bases not matched to a gene; V was cut back by 1 base and J by 10 bases. DNA for the CDR3: TGTGCCAGCAGCTTAAGGCCCACTAGCGTGCAGGAGCAGTTCTTC. Protein product: CASSLRPTSVQEQFF.

V gene TRBV12-5 combines with J gene TRBJ2-3; TRBD1 matches at 7 bases. This CDR3 comprises 12 residues. The germline V gene encodes CDR1 LGHNT and CDR2 FRNRAP. V lost 6 bases, J lost 4 bases, and 1 base stayed unmatched. Here the CDR3 reads CASGGGADTQYF. The CDR3 coding sequence is TGTGCTAGTGGAGGGGGCGCAGATACGCAGTATTTT.

The CDR3 here is CAAGPLGAGTDTQYF. CDR3 nucleotides: TGTGCCGCGGGCCCCTTGGGGGCTGGCACAGATACGCAGTATTTT. The chain is built from TRBV25-1 and TRBJ2-3; tentative D call: TRBD1 (6 bases). This CDR3 contains 15 residues. Germline assignment: CDR1 MGHDK and CDR2 SYGVNS. Deletions cut 11 bases from V and 1 base from J, with 19 bases between. The whole variable domain, filled in from reference TRBV25-1 and TRBJ2-3, reads EADIYQTPRYLVIGTGKKITLECSQTMGHDKMYWYQQDPGMELHLIHYSYGVNSTEKGDLSSESTVSRIRTEHFPLTLESARPSHTSQYLCAAGPLGAGTDTQYFGPGTRLTVL.

This chain connects TRBV10-2 to TRBJ2-5; 8 bases agree with TRBD2. The germline gives CDR1 WSHSY, CDR2 SAAADI. With 4 bases clipped from V and 4 bases from J, the junction kept 5 bases outside the gene matches. The CDR3 sequence is 14 residues long. CDR3 region: CASSASGTRETQYF. The CDR3 DNA reads TGCGCCAGCAGTGCGTCCGGGACTAGAGAGACCCAGTACTTC.

This clone was counted between two and nine times. The chain is built from TRBV6-1 and TRBJ1-3; unclear D gene. The CDR3 consists of 13 residues. Trimming pared 2 bases from V and 2 bases from J, leaving 4 bases between. Per the germline V gene, CDR1 is MNHNS and CDR2 is SASEGT. This CDR3 reads CASSESTGNTIYF. As DNA, the CDR3 is TGTGCCAGCAGTGAAAGTACTGGAAACACCATATATTTT.

This chain joins TRBV7-9 and TRBJ2-5; TRBD1 might be the D (6 bases). The CDR3 spans 12 residues. Germline V CDR1 and CDR2: SEHNR, FQNEAQ (reference sequence). Deletions cut 8 bases from V and 2 bases from J, with 9 bases between. DNA for the CDR3: TGTGCCAGCGAAGGGGGTCAAGAGACCCAGTACTTC. This sequence encodes CASEGGQETQYF. The full variable domain, its missing parts supplied by reference TRBV7-9 and TRBJ2-5, is DTGVSQNPRHKITKRGQNVTFRCDPISEHNRLYWYRQTLGQGPEFLTYFQNEAQLEKSRLLSDRFSAERPKGSFSTLEIQRTEQGDSAMYLCASEGGQETQYFGPGTRLLVL.

The V and J genes are TRBV27 and TRBJ1-3; 7 nucleotides agree with TRBD1. J gave up 1 base and V 6 bases, and 9 bases lay outside the gene matches. CDR3 size: 16 residues. The V gene's germline CDR1 is MNHEY and CDR2 SMNVEV (reference sequence). The CDR3 is CASSSGYRGSGNTIYF. In nucleotides, the CDR3 is TGTGCCAGCAGCTCGGGTTACAGGGGTTCTGGAAACACCATATATTTT.

V gene TRBV7-9 combines with J gene TRBJ2-6; D unclear. This CDR3 is 16 amino acids long. CDR1 SEHNR and CDR2 FQNEAQ come from the germline V gene (reference sequence). The V end lost 6 bases, the J end lost 4 bases, and 16 bases lay between the germline ends. In nucleotides, the CDR3 is TGTGCCAGCAGTCATACATCATACTCCGGGGCCAACGTCCTGACTTTC. Its protein is CASSHTSYSGANVLTF.

The chain links TRBV3-1 (or the pseudogene TRBV3-2) to TRBJ2-5, with 13 nucleotides matching TRBD2. In germline, CDR1 is LGHDT, CDR2 YNNKEL (reference sequence). The ends lost 5 bases at V and 4 bases at J; junction bases unmatched: 10. The CDR3 sequence is 17 residues long. CDR3 residues: CASSLQRTSGGTETQYF. The CDR3 nucleotides read TGTGCCAGCAGCTTACAACGGACTAGCGGGGGCACAGAGACCCAGTACTTC.

The chain employs TRBV7-2 and TRBJ2-7; D could derive from TRBD1 or TRBD2 (5 bases each). The CDR3 loop spans 14 amino acids. Trimming stripped 4 bases from V and 4 bases from J, with 14 bases between. Germline V gene sequence: CDR1 SGHTA, CDR2 FQGNSA. CDR3 loop: CASSSYRDGYEQYV. CDR3 sequence (DNA): TGTGCCAGCAGCTCTTACCGGGACGGATACGAGCAGTACGTC.

The V and J genes are TRBV18 and TRBJ2-6; the D gene is possibly TRBD1 (6 bases). Deletions cut 4 bases from V and 0 bases from J, with 13 bases between. The germline V gene has CDR1 KGHSH and CDR2 LQKENI. The CDR3 contains 17 residues. This chain's CDR3 is CASSHPGQSSGANVLTF. The DNA for the CDR3 is TGTGCCAGCTCACACCCCGGACAGTCCTCTGGGGCCAACGTCCTGACTTTC.